The 9 T cell receptor beta chains reported below all come from one sample, sequenced in a study of blood T cell repertoires in COVID-19. The method was immunoSEQ multiplex PCR; TCRdb's version includes in-frame clones alone and lacks a portion of them. The sample lists some 180,000 clones; around four fifths were seen once. Material: peripheral blood. The receptor source for this set is a woman aged 80 or over with acute or convalescent COVID-19.

V and J are TRBV25-1 and TRBJ1-2, with D unclear. CDR1 and CDR2 from the germline V gene are MGHDK and SYGVNS. V lost 5 bases and J lost 8, with 15 bases in between. This CDR3 has 13 amino acids. The CDR3 sequence is CASSHDGVGGYTF. CDR3 bases: TGTGCCAGCAGTCACGACGGGGTTGGGGGCTACACCTTC.

The chain employs TRBV29-1 and TRBJ1-2; 7 positions match TRBD1. The germline V gene has CDR1 SQVTM and CDR2 ANQGSEA. V shed 2 bases, J shed 8 bases, and the junction held 5 bases outside the gene matches. This CDR3 has 12 amino acids. The DNA for the CDR3 is TGCAGCGTTGAATTAGGGGGCGTCGGCTACACCTTC. It is translated as CSVELGGVGYTF.

The V call is TRBV5-1, the J call TRBJ2-1; TRBD1 might be the D (5 bases). The germline V gene encodes CDR1 SGHRS and CDR2 YFSETQ. The CDR3 is 17 residues long. V lost 0 bases and J 4 bases, leaving 17 bases between the germline ends. DNA of the CDR3: TGCGCCAGCAGCTTGGTCAGGGTTAGGCGTGCATACAATGAGCAGTTCTTC. It codes for CASSLVRVRRAYNEQFF.

This clone was detected only once. This chain connects TRBV6-5 to TRBJ1-2; no clear D. CDR1 is MNHEY and CDR2 is SVGAGI in the germline V gene. This CDR3 region has 13 residues. Trimming took off 6 bases at V and 6 bases at J, with 14 bases between the two ends. CDR3: CASRVAGVNGYTF. In nucleotides, the CDR3 is TGTGCCAGCAGGGTGGCGGGCGTGAATGGCTACACCTTC.

This chain links TRBV3-1 (or the pseudogene TRBV3-2) with TRBJ2-1, with a possible D match to TRBD2 (5 bases). In germline, CDR1 is LGHDT, CDR2 YNNKEL (reference sequence). V shed 0 bases and J shed 0 bases, with 21 bases lying between them. The CDR3 has 20 residues. CDR3: CASSQDARLPTTRSYNEQFF. CDR3 sequence (DNA): TGTGCCAGCAGCCAAGACGCCAGACTACCAACTACCCGCTCCTACAATGAGCAGTTCTTC.

The chain couples TRBV6-5 to TRBJ2-5; tentative D call: TRBD2 (6 bases). Per germline, CDR1 MNHEY and CDR2 SVGAGI. V shed 5 bases and J shed 1 base, with 8 bases lying between them. This CDR3 spans 13 amino acids. The CDR3 reads CASSQEGQETQYF. In DNA, the CDR3 is TGTGCCAGCAGTCAGGAGGGCCAAGAGACCCAGTACTTC.

The chain uses TRBV29-1 and TRBJ2-7; D may be TRBD1 (7 bases). Germline V gene lookup returns CDR1 SQVTM and CDR2 ANQGSEA. Trimming removed 6 bases at V and 4 bases at J, with 19 bases between. The CDR3 has 14 residues. This chain's CDR3 is CSVLNRGGGYEQYF. CDR3 DNA sequence: TGCAGCGTCTTGAACAGGGGTGGGGGGTACGAGCAGTACTTC.

The chain carries TRBV5-1 and TRBJ2-6; 9 positions agree with TRBD1. J lost 3 bases, V lost 0 bases, and 4 bases had no gene match. The CDR3 covers 17 residues. Germline CDR1 reads SGHRS; CDR2 reads YFSETQ. The CDR3 is CASSLGDREYGANVLTF. The CDR3 DNA reads TGCGCCAGCAGCTTGGGGGACAGGGAATATGGGGCCAACGTCCTGACTTTC.

The gene calls are TRBV10-3 and TRBJ2-7, with 10 positions matching TRBD2. The CDR3 extends over 14 amino acids. CDR1 and CDR2 (germline): ENHRY, SYGVKD. With V trimmed by 6 bases and J by 4 bases, 6 bases remained unmatched. The CDR3 here is CAISASGREYEQYF. CDR3 in DNA: TGTGCCATCAGCGCTAGCGGGAGAGAGTACGAGCAGTACTTC.